This T cell receptor beta chain was captured by sequencing in a study of blood T cell repertoires in COVID-19. Measured with immunoSEQ multiplex PCR; TCRdb has only the in-frame clones, and not every one. The sample yields about 140,000 clones, just over 85% seen once. The count of this clone is one. Trimming left V 0 bases short and J 3 bases short, with 12 bases between. The CDR3 runs 15 residues. CDR1 is WNHNN, CDR2 SYGVQD, per germline (reference sequence). The specimen was peripheral blood. The sequence derives from a woman aged 55-70 years with acute or convalescent COVID-19. The J gene is TRBJ2-7, the V gene TRBV10-1; weak D call: TRBD1 (5 bases). This CDR3 reads CASSESQGGIYEQYF. DNA of the CDR3: TGCGCCAGCAGTGAGTCCCAGGGTGGAATCTACGAGCAGTACTTC.